This T cell receptor beta chain derives from a study of T cell repertoires in cytomegalovirus infection. Study details: CMV epitopes in the study were HLA-C-restricted (recently identified) and HLA-B-restricted (well studied). Public TCR beta signatures provided an indication of both CMV infection and a matching HLA type. Study-wide points: HLA-C-restricted, CMV-specific TCR beta clonotypes were dominant ex vivo.

CDR3 length equals 16 residues. Germline lookup yields CDR1 MNHNY and CDR2 SVGAGI (reference sequence). V trimming: 6 bases; J trimming: 5 bases; junction bases outside the gene matches: 13. This clonotype was observed a handful of times. Its specificity is not known. Each CDR3 protein gets one entry after TCRdb re-called the reads with MiXCR. The sample carries approximately 73,000 distinct CDR3 sequences, 40% recorded once. Sequencing used CD8+ T cells from cultured PBMCs, obtained from culture after CMV antigen stimulation. V usage is TRBV6-6 and J usage is TRBJ1-1; TRBD1 matches 9 bases. The sequence came from a human donor in good health (CMV status not recorded). Some clones in this sample may be carry-over from other donors' samples. CDR3: CASRLDRGDSRTEAFF. CDR3 coding DNA: TGTGCCAGCAGGCTAGACAGGGGGGATTCACGAACTGAAGCTTTCTTT.